Each of the 22 T cell receptor beta chains below was sequenced from the same sample in a study of blood T cell repertoires in COVID-19. Here immunoSEQ multiplex PCR was the method, and the copy in TCRdb shows in-frame clones only, minus some. The data contain 70,000 or so clones, roughly 87% of them singletons. Sequencing used peripheral blood. The receptor source for this set is a human donor in a cohort sampled during active COVID-19.

The V call is TRBV6-5, the J call TRBJ2-7, with D possibly TRBD2 on 5 matching bases. The germline V gene has CDR1 MNHEY and CDR2 SVGAGI. The CDR3 has 13 amino acids. With 8 bases removed from V and 2 bases from J, the gap between germline ends came to 13 bases. CDR3 protein: CASRSTTPYEQYF. The CDR3, as DNA: TGTGCCAGCCGCTCGACTACTCCCTACGAGCAGTACTTC.

The chain joins TRBV19 to TRBJ2-7, with TRBD2 matching 11 bases. The CDR3 loop spans 16 amino acids. In germline, CDR1 is LNHDA, CDR2 SQIVND (reference sequence). Trimming cost V 10 bases and J 0 bases; bases outside gene matches: 11. The DNA of the CDR3 is TGTGCCACTAAACCTAGCGGGGGGCCCCACTCCTACGAGCAGTACTTC. Translating gives CATKPSGGPHSYEQYF.

V and J are TRBV24-1 and TRBJ2-2; the D is unclear. The germline gives CDR1 KGHDR, CDR2 SFDVKD. Trimming pared 7 bases from V and 8 bases from J, leaving 7 bases between. This CDR3 is 11 amino acids long. The DNA of the CDR3 is TGTGCCACCAGCTTTCAGGGGGAGCTGTTTTTT. This codes for CATSFQGELFF.

The rearrangement uses TRBV4-3 and TRBJ1-5; no clear D. The CDR3 runs 13 residues. Trimming left V 0 bases short and J 6 bases short, with 6 bases between. CDR1 is LGHNA and CDR2 is YSLEER in the germline V gene. The CDR3 nucleotides read TGCGCCAGCAGCCAAGACGGGGTTCAGCCCCAGCATTTT. Its translation is CASSQDGVQPQHF.

V and J are TRBV30 and TRBJ2-7; D call uncertain. The CDR3 runs to 12 residues. Trimming left V 5 bases short and J 2 bases short, with 10 bases between. Per germline, CDR1 GTSNPN and CDR2 SVGIG (reference sequence). This CDR3 reads CAWGPRPYEQYF. The CDR3 DNA follows: TGTGCCTGGGGGCCAAGACCCTACGAGCAGTACTTC.

This clone was recorded a few times. This sequence joins TRBV5-4 and TRBJ2-7; weak D call: TRBD2 (6 bases). Trimming stripped 0 bases from V and 4 bases from J, with 14 bases between. The CDR3 length is 15 residues. Germline-derived CDR1 and CDR2 are SGHNT and YYREEE (reference sequence). CDR3 residues: CASSLGLDGGYEQYF. Written as DNA, the CDR3 is TGTGCCAGCAGCTTGGGCTTGGACGGGGGTTACGAGCAGTACTTC.

This chain connects TRBV5-1 to TRBJ2-7; maybe TRBD1 (6 bases). The germline CDR1 and CDR2 sequences are SGHRS and YFSETQ. CDR3 length: 18 amino acids. Trimming removed 2 bases from V and 2 bases from J, with 23 bases in between. This CDR3 reads CASSFQTRGAGATYEQYF. The CDR3 nucleotides are TGCGCCAGCAGCTTCCAGACCAGGGGTGCAGGGGCCACCTACGAGCAGTACTTC.

The rearrangement joins TRBV11-2 to TRBJ1-1; weak D call: TRBD1 (6 bases). The CDR3 length is 16 residues. Germline CDR1 and CDR2: SGHAT and FQNNGV. V was shortened by 1 base and J by 5 bases, with 17 bases between the two germline ends. CDR3 protein: CASSLAGHLPRTEAFF. DNA of the CDR3: TGTGCCAGCAGCTTAGCGGGACACCTGCCCAGGACTGAAGCTTTCTTT. The variable domain in full, completed from reference TRBV11-2 and TRBJ1-1, reads EAGVAQSPRYKIIEKRQSVAFWCNPISGHATLYWYQQILGQGPKLLIQFQNNGVVDDSQLPKDRFSAERLKGVDSTLKIQPAKLEDSAVYLCASSLAGHLPRTEAFFGQGTRLTVV.

This clone has a handful of counts. The chain uses TRBV18 and TRBJ2-7; TRBD1 agrees at 7 bases. Per the germline V gene, CDR1 is KGHSH and CDR2 is LQKENI. This CDR3 comprises 15 residues. V shed 4 bases, J shed 2 bases, and the junction held 8 bases outside the gene matches. CDR3 DNA: TGTGCCAGCTCACAGCGGTGGACAGGAGCCTACGAGCAGTACTTC. It translates to CASSQRWTGAYEQYF.

There are a few counts of this clone. The chain is built from TRBV12-3 or TRBV12-4 and TRBJ1-3, with unresolved D. V was trimmed by 7 bases and J by 3 bases, leaving 7 bases between them. The CDR3 totals 12 residues. The CDR3 DNA reads TGTGCCAGCACCACCTATGGAAACACCATATATTTT. As protein: CASTTYGNTIYF.

V gene TRBV15 combines with J gene TRBJ1-6; 8 nucleotides line up with TRBD1. V was clipped by 3 bases and J by 7 bases; unmatched bases: 8. Germline V gives CDR1 LNHNV, CDR2 YYDKDF (reference sequence). The CDR3 runs 16 residues. The CDR3 loop is CATSSDRGPLNSPLHF. The CDR3 bases are TGTGCCACCAGCAGTGACAGGGGTCCTTTGAATTCACCCCTCCACTTT.

This chain uses TRBV19 with TRBJ2-7; perhaps TRBD2 as D (5 bases). Germline-derived CDR1 and CDR2 are LNHDA and SQIVND (reference sequence). V lost 5 bases and J 4 bases, leaving 18 bases between the germline ends. The CDR3 length is 15 residues. The CDR3 region has the DNA TGTGCCAGTAGTCGTGCGGGTGGTCAAGGGTACGAGCAGTACTTC. Translating gives CASSRAGGQGYEQYF.

The rearrangement joins TRBV11-1 to TRBJ2-2, with D perhaps TRBD1 (5 bases). This CDR3 has 16 residues. CDR1 is SGHAT and CDR2 is FQDESV in the germline V gene (reference sequence). The germline V and J ends were trimmed by 1 base and 0 bases, with 9 bases remaining between them. Here the CDR3 reads CASSLVQVTNTGELFF. The CDR3 region has the DNA TGTGCCAGCAGCTTAGTACAGGTCACGAACACCGGGGAGCTGTTTTTT.

The V and J genes are TRBV7-3 and TRBJ2-3; no clear D. Trimming removed 5 bases at V and 4 bases at J, with 10 bases between. CDR3 length equals 13 residues. Germline lookup yields CDR1 SGHTA and CDR2 FQGTGA. The CDR3 region is CASSPYVADTQYF. DNA for the CDR3: TGTGCCAGCAGCCCTTATGTCGCAGATACGCAGTATTTT.

The gene calls are TRBV5-1 and TRBJ2-5; TRBD2 might be the D (7 bases). In germline, CDR1 is SGHRS, CDR2 YFSETQ. Trimming took off 6 bases at V and 5 bases at J, with 17 bases between the two ends. The CDR3 covers 14 residues. CDR3 DNA sequence: TGCGCCAGCAACCCCGGGGGGCTATCGGAGACCCAGTACTTC. It yields the protein CASNPGGLSETQYF.

This clone was observed a single time. This rearrangement joins TRBV2 to TRBJ1-6, with 9 bases matching TRBD1. Per germline, CDR1 SNHLY and CDR2 FYNNEI. CDR3 length: 16 amino acids. J lost 10 bases, V lost 1 base, and 8 bases had no gene match. The CDR3 nucleotides read TGTGCCAGCAGTGAAGGACTGACAGGGGGGGAGTCACCCCTCCACTTT. It yields the protein CASSEGLTGGESPLHF. The entire variable domain, with the rest obtained from reference TRBV2 and TRBJ1-6, is as follows: EPEVTQTPSHQVTQMGQEVILRCVPISNHLYFYWYRQILGQKVEFLVSFYNNEISEKSEIFDDQFSVERPDGSNFTLKIRSTKLEDSAMYFCASSEGLTGGESPLHFGNGTRLTVT.

V is TRBV4-2 and J is TRBJ1-2; a possible D gene is TRBD1 (5 bases). The V gene lost 5 bases and the J gene lost 6 bases, with 16 bases spanning the gap. The CDR3 covers 14 residues. CDR1 and CDR2 from the germline V gene are LGHNA and YNFKEQ. CDR3 bases: TGTGCCAGCAGCTCCTACAGGCGGCTCCATGGCTACACCTTC. This encodes CASSSYRRLHGYTF.

The chain recombines TRBV6-5 with TRBJ2-7; no definite D call. Germline assignment: CDR1 MNHEY and CDR2 SVGAGI. The V end lost 9 bases, the J end lost 0 bases, and 15 bases lay between the germline ends. This CDR3 region has 14 residues. CDR3 residues: CASNLVAGSYEQYF. The CDR3, as DNA: TGTGCCAGTAATCTGGTGGCTGGCTCCTACGAGCAGTACTTC.

The rearrangement links TRBV11-3 to TRBJ2-3; 8 bases line up with TRBD2. V shed 1 base and J 2 bases; nucleotides not matched to a gene: 5. The CDR3 covers 16 residues. Germline V gives CDR1 SGHNT, CDR2 YENEEA. This CDR3 reads CASSLGSGGSTDTQYF. The CDR3 DNA reads as TGTGCCAGCAGCTTAGGGTCGGGGGGGTCCACAGATACGCAGTATTTT.

In its sample, this clone was seen a few times. The chain carries TRBV7-2 and TRBJ1-2; D may be TRBD1 (5 bases). The CDR3 spans 15 residues. V shed 5 bases and J shed 4 bases, with 17 bases lying between them. Germline assignment: CDR1 SGHTA and CDR2 FQGNSA. The CDR3 DNA reads TGTGCCAGCAGCCCTAGTTCGGTAGGGGTCTATGGCTACACCTTC. Translated, it gives CASSPSSVGVYGYTF.

This clone was counted only a few times. J is TRBJ1-2 and V is TRBV30; possibly TRBD1 for D (6 bases). The V gene's germline CDR1 is GTSNPN and CDR2 SVGIG (reference sequence). Between the trimmed V and J ends, which lost 8 bases and 4 bases, there was a span of 14 bases. The CDR3 length is 12 residues. This chain's CDR3 is CADLDRSYGYTF. CDR3 nucleotides: TGTGCCGATCTCGACAGGAGCTATGGCTACACCTTC.

The rearrangement uses TRBV13 and TRBJ1-2, with TRBD1 matching 7 bases. The CDR3 covers 17 residues. The ends lost 5 bases at V and 4 bases at J; junction bases unmatched: 16. Germline CDR1 and CDR2: PRHDT and FYEKMQ (reference sequence). The CDR3: CASSRVRDRVRGYGYTF. The CDR3 DNA is TGTGCCAGCAGCCGAGTACGGGACAGAGTTAGGGGCTATGGCTACACCTTC.